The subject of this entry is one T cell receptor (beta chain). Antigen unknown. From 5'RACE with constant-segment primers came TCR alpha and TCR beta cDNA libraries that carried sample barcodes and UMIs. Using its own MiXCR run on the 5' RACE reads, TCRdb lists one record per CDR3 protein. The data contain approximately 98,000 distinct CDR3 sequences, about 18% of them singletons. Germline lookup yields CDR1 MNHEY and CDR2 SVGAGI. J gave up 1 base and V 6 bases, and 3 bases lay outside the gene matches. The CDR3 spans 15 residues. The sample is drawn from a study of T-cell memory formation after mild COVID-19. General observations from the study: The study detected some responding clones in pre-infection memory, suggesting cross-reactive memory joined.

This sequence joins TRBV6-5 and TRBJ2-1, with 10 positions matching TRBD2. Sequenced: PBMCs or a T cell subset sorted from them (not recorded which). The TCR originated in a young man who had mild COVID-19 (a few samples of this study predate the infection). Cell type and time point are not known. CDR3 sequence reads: CASSPSGGSYNEQFF. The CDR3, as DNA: TGTGCCAGCAGCCCTAGCGGGGGTTCCTACAATGAGCAGTTCTTC.